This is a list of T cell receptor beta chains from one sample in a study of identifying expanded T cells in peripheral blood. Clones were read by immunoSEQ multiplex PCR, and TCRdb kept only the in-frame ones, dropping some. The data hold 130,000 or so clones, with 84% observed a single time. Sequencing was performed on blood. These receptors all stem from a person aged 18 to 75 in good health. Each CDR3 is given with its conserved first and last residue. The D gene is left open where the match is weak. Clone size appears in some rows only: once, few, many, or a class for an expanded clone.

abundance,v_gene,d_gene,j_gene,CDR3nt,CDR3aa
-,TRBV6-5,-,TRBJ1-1,TGTGCCAGCACCACAGTAGGGGGCACTGAAGCTTTCTTT,CASTTVGGTEAFF
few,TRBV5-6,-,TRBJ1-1,TGTGCCAGCAGCTTGCCAGCGGTAGGCACTGAAGCTTTCTTT,CASSLPAVGTEAFF
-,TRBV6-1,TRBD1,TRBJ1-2,TGTGCCAGCGGCGAACAGGGGATGGTCTATGGCTACACCTTC,CASGEQGMVYGYTF
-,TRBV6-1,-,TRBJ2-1,TGTGCCAGCAGTAAAACGGGGGTGTCCTACAATGAGCAGTTCTTC,CASSKTGVSYNEQFF
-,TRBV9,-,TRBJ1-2,TGTGCCAGCAGCGTAGGGGTTGGCGGATCCTATGGCTACACCTTC,CASSVGVGGSYGYTF
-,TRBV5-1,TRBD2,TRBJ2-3,TGCGCCAGCAATAGCGGGGGGTACACAGATACGCAGTATTTT,CASNSGGYTDTQYF
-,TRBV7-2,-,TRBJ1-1,TGTGCCAGCAGCTCAGACAGTGGGAGGAACACTGAAGCTTTCTTT,CASSSDSGRNTEAFF
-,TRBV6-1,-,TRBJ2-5,TGTGCCAGCCGGACTAGGGGAGGGGGGGAGACCCAGTACTTC,CASRTRGGGETQYF
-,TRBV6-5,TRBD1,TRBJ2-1,TGTGCCAGCAGCCCGGACAGGTGGCCCTACAATGAGCAGTTCTTC,CASSPDRWPYNEQFF
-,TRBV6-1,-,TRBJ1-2,TGTGCCAGCAGTGAAGAGGATGCGGGTTCCGAGTTTGGCTACACCTTC,CASSEEDAGSEFGYTF
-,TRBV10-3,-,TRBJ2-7,TGTGCCATCAGTGAAAGGTACGGGGACGAGCAGTACTTC,CAISERYGDEQYF
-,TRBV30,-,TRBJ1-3,TGTGCCTGGAGTGGAAACACCATATATTTT,CAWSGNTIYF
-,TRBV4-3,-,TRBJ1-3,TGCGCCAGCAGCCAAGATCCCGGGTTAGACACCATATATTTT,CASSQDPGLDTIYF
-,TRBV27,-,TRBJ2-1,TGTGCCAGCACCCCAGGGCAAGGCTCCTACAATGAGCAGTTCTTC,CASTPGQGSYNEQFF
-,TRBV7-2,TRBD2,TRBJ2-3,TGTGCCAGCAGCTTAGCGCGGGTAGCGGGGGTGCCGTGGGATACGCAGTATTTT,CASSLARVAGVPWDTQYF
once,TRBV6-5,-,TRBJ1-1,TGTGCCAGCGCCCTACCGGGGTCGGAAGCTTTCTTT,CASALPGSEAFF
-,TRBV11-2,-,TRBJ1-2,TGTGCCAGCAGCTTCTCAGGGGCCGGTGGCTACACCTTC,CASSFSGAGGYTF
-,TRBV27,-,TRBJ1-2,TGTGCCAGCAGTTTATCGATGGGGGACTTCCCCTACACCTTC,CASSLSMGDFPYTF
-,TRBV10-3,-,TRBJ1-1,TGTGCCATCAGTGAGTCGGGGACTTGGGTAAACACTGAAGCTTTCTTT,CAISESGTWVNTEAFF
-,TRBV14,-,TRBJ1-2,TGTGCCAGCAGCCAGGTACAGGGTCCCTATGGCTACACCTTC,CASSQVQGPYGYTF
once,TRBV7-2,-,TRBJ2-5,TGTGCCAGCAGCTTTAACGGGGCCCAAGAGACCCAGTACTTC,CASSFNGAQETQYF
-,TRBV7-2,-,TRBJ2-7,TGTGCCAGCAGCTTATCCCGGACGGCCTCCTACGAGCAGTACTTC,CASSLSRTASYEQYF
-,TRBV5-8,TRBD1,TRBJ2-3,TGTGCCAGCACCTTTACCGGGACAGGGGGCTTAGATACGCAGTATTTT,CASTFTGTGGLDTQYF
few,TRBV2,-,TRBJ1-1,TGTGCCAGCAGTGACTGGGGCTTGAACACTGAAGCTTTCTTT,CASSDWGLNTEAFF
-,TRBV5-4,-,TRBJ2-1,TGTGCCACCATCGTTGAGGGGTACAATGAGCAGTTCTTC,CATIVEGYNEQFF
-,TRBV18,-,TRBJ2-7,TGTGCCAGCTCACCACAGGGGCCCTACGAGCAGTACTTC,CASSPQGPYEQYF
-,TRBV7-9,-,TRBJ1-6,TGTGCCAGCAGCGATGGACAGTATAATTCACCCCTCCACTTT,CASSDGQYNSPLHF
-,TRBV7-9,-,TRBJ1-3,TGTGCCAGCAGCTTCCCTGGGGGCAGCAACTCTGGAAACACCATATATTTT,CASSFPGGSNSGNTIYF
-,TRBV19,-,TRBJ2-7,TGTGCCAGTGGCACGAAAACTTACGGGGTCGAGCAGTACTTC,CASGTKTYGVEQYF
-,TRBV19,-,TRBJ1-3,TGTGCCAGTAGTATTCTCGGGTCCTCTGGAAACACCATATATTTT,CASSILGSSGNTIYF
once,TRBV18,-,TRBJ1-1,TGTGCCAGCTCACCAGGGGTGAGGTCGGAAGGTGAAGCTTTCTTT,CASSPGVRSEGEAFF
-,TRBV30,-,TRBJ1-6,TGTGCCTGGACCAGGTTTTCACCCCTCCACTTT,CAWTRFSPLHF
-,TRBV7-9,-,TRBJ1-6,TGTGCCAGCAGCTCAAGCAATTCACCCCTCCACTTT,CASSSSNSPLHF
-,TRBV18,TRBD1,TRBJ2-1,TGTGCCAGCTTTAGGGACAGGGCTCGTAATGAGCAGTTCTTC,CASFRDRARNEQFF
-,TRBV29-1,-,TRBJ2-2,TGCAGCGTTGCCTACAACGGGGAGCTGTTTTTT,CSVAYNGELFF
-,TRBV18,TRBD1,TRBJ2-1,TGTGCCAGCTCCCCAGACCGGGACAGGGCAGACAATGAGCAGTTCTTC,CASSPDRDRADNEQFF
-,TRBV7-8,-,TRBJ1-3,TGTGCCAGCAGCTCTACATTGGGGGGTGGAAACACCATATATTTT,CASSSTLGGGNTIYF
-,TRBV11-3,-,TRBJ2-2,TGTGCCAGCAGCCCCCGGGACCGAAAAACCGGGGAGCTGTTTTTT,CASSPRDRKTGELFF
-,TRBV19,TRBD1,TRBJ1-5,TGTGCCAGCTGGGACAGATATAGCAATCAGCCCCAGCATTTT,CASWDRYSNQPQHF
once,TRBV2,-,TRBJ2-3,TGTGCCAGCAGGTATTTAGATACGCAGTATTTT,CASRYLDTQYF
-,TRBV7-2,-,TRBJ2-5,TGTGCCAGCACAAACATAGGGGATATAAGAGAGACCCAGTACTTC,CASTNIGDIRETQYF